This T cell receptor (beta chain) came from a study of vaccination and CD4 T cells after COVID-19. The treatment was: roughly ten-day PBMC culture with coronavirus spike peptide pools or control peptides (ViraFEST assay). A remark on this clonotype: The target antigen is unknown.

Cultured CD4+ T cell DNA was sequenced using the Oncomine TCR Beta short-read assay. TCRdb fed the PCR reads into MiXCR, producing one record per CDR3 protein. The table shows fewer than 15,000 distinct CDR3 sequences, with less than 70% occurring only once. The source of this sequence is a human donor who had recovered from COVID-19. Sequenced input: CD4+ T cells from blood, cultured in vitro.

CDR3 coding DNA: TGCAGTGTCGCCACACAGGGCTACTACTACGAGCAGTACTTC. Translating it yields CSVATQGYYYEQYF. This chain joins TRBV20-1 and TRBJ2-7, with a possible D match to TRBD1 (6 bases). The CDR3 sequence is 14 residues long. The V end lost 7 bases, the J end lost 3 bases, and 19 bases lay between the germline ends. Germline assignment: CDR1 DFQATT and CDR2 SNEGSKA (reference sequence).